The rows below give T cell receptor beta chains drawn from one sample of a study of shared clonotypes between healthy human individuals. Libraries were prepared by immunoSEQ multiplex PCR; TCRdb keeps only in-frame clonotypes and omits some of them. The sample has about 2 million clones; less than 95% are singletons. Sequencing used naive CD8+ T cells sorted from blood. The receptors shown here come from a man younger than 35 in good health. Both conserved end residues are part of each CDR3. A D gene is named only where the DNA matches it firmly. Where a row states a size, it is once, few, many or the class of an expanded clone; other rows omit it.

clone_size j_call d_call v_call cdr3_nt cdr3_aa
. TRBJ1-1 . TRBV6-5 TGTGCCAGCAGTTACTCGGGGGAGCCTTTCTTT CASSYSGEPFF
. TRBJ2-3 TRBD2 TRBV7-9 TGTGCCAGCAGCCGAACTAGCGGGGGGGCAGATACGCAGTATTTT CASSRTSGGADTQYF
. TRBJ2-1 . TRBV27 TGTGCCAGCAGTTTATCAGGGGTTCAGAGTTACAATGAGCAGTTCTTC CASSLSGVQSYNEQFF
. TRBJ2-1 TRBD2 TRBV4-1 TGCGCCAGCAGCCACCCGGGACTAGAGGGCAATGAGCAGTTCTTC CASSHPGLEGNEQFF
. TRBJ1-1 . TRBV7-8 TGTGCCAGCAGCTTAGGGACTCCCGGGCTCACTGAAGCTTTCTTT CASSLGTPGLTEAFF
. TRBJ2-6 . TRBV9 TGTGCCAGCAGCGGCATAGTGGGTGGGGCCAACGTCCTGACTTTC CASSGIVGGANVLTF
. TRBJ2-2 . TRBV11-3 TGTGCCAGCAGCTCCTGGGGCAACAAGAACACCGGGGAGCTGTTTTTT CASSSWGNKNTGELFF
once TRBJ1-1 . TRBV19 TGTGCCAGTTCCCCTGGGACTAACACTGAAGCTTTCTTT CASSPGTNTEAFF
. TRBJ2-3 . TRBV7-9 TGTGCCAGCAGCTTAGGTGTTAGCAGTAGCACAGATACGCAGTATTTT CASSLGVSSSTDTQYF
. TRBJ2-5 . TRBV6-1 TGTGCCAGCAGTGATCGGGCAGGGACCCAAGAGACCCAGTACTTC CASSDRAGTQETQYF
. TRBJ2-1 . TRBV6-6 TGTGCCAGCAGTTACGAGCTGAGTACCTACAATGAGCAGTTCTTC CASSYELSTYNEQFF
. TRBJ2-7 . TRBV4-1 TGCGCCAGCAGCCAAGGCGGTAACTCCTACGAGCAGTACTTC CASSQGGNSYEQYF
. TRBJ2-7 . TRBV6-5 TGTGCCAGCACCGTCGGCCATTACGAGCAGTACTTC CASTVGHYEQYF
. TRBJ2-3 TRBD1 TRBV29-1 TGCAGCGTTGGAGGGACAGGGGAGGGAGATACGCAGTATTTT CSVGGTGEGDTQYF
. TRBJ2-7 . TRBV5-6 TGTGCCAGCAGCTTGGCCACAGGGAGGAACCACGAGCAGTACTTC CASSLATGRNHEQYF
. TRBJ1-1 . TRBV7-6 TGTGCCAGCGCTCGGTGGAACACTGAAGCTTTCTTT CASARWNTEAFF
. TRBJ2-7 . TRBV28 TGTGCCAGCAGTTTATTGCTAGTGGAGGAAGGGGAAAAGACCTACGAGCAGTACTTC CASSLLLVEEGEKTYEQYF
. TRBJ2-4 . TRBV5-4 TGTGCCAGCGGTTTTGCGGGAGCCAAAAACATTCAGTACTTC CASGFAGAKNIQYF
. TRBJ2-1 . TRBV4-3 TGCGCCAGCAGCCAAGATTGGCAGGGTGTCGGCAATGAGCAGTTCTTC CASSQDWQGVGNEQFF
. TRBJ2-7 . TRBV15 TGTGCCACCAGCATGGCTGATAGGGGCGAGCAGTACTTC CATSMADRGEQYF
. TRBJ2-7 TRBD1 TRBV14 TGTGCCAGCAGCCAGACAGGGGGACCGAACGAGCAGTACTTC CASSQTGGPNEQYF
once TRBJ2-3 . TRBV7-9 TGTGCCAGCAGCCCACCACAGGGATCCACAGATACGCAGTATTTT CASSPPQGSTDTQYF
. TRBJ2-5 . TRBV30 TGTGCCTGGACCCCCGGATACCAAGAGACCCAGTACTTC CAWTPGYQETQYF
. TRBJ2-1 TRBD2 TRBV4-1 TGCGCCAGCAGCTACGGAGGGCTAGCGGGTAACAATGAGCAGTTCTTC CASSYGGLAGNNEQFF
. TRBJ1-2 . TRBV5-6 TGTGCCAGCAGCTTCGGGACGGATTTCTATGGCTACACCTTC CASSFGTDFYGYTF
. TRBJ2-1 . TRBV7-9 TGTGCCAGCAGCTTAGCTCTGGGCGACAATGAGCAGTTCTTC CASSLALGDNEQFF
. TRBJ2-7 TRBD2 TRBV19 TGTGCCAGTAGTCCGGGACTACGGGCCTACGAGCAGTACTTC CASSPGLRAYEQYF
. TRBJ2-3 . TRBV28 TGTGCCAGCAGTTTAGAAGGCGGGGGCACAGATACGCAGTATTTT CASSLEGGGTDTQYF
once TRBJ1-1 . TRBV5-1 TGCGCCAGCAGATCGTTTAATGCTGAAGCTTTCTTT CASRSFNAEAFF
. TRBJ2-7 TRBD1 TRBV18 TGTGCCAGCTCTCTCGGGACAGCCTACGAGCAGTACTTC CASSLGTAYEQYF
. TRBJ2-7 . TRBV10-3 TGTGCCATCAGTGGGCCCACAGTTGCTAACTCCTACGAGCAGTACTTC CAISGPTVANSYEQYF
. TRBJ2-7 TRBD1 TRBV11-2 TGTGCCAGCAGCTCACAACAGGGGTACGAGCAGTACTTC CASSSQQGYEQYF
. TRBJ2-1 . TRBV11-2 TGTGCCAGCAGCTACTCAGGGGGAGGTGAGCAGTTCTTC CASSYSGGGEQFF
. TRBJ1-1 . TRBV6-5 TGTGCCAGCAGCCCGACAGAAATGAACACTGAAGCTTTCTTT CASSPTEMNTEAFF
once TRBJ2-5 TRBD1 TRBV5-6 TGTGCCAGCAGTTACGGACAGGTTGAGGTGGAGACCCAGTACTTC CASSYGQVEVETQYF
. TRBJ2-1 . TRBV7-9 TGTGCCAGCAGCTTAGAGGAGGACCTCTACAATGAGCAGTTCTTC CASSLEEDLYNEQFF
. TRBJ2-5 TRBD1 TRBV10-3 TGTGCCATCAGTGGGGGGACAGGGCTACAAGAGACCCAGTACTTC CAISGGTGLQETQYF
. TRBJ2-5 . TRBV7-6 TGTGCCAGCAGCTTAGCGACAGCGTACCAAGAGACCCAGTACTTC CASSLATAYQETQYF
once TRBJ2-7 . TRBV5-6 TGTGCCAGCAGCGCCCCTAGCGCAGCCTACGAGCAGTACTTC CASSAPSAAYEQYF
. TRBJ2-1 TRBD2 TRBV27 TGTGCCAGCAGTTTATTGGCGGGGGACTACAATGAGCAGTTCTTC CASSLLAGDYNEQFF
. TRBJ2-2 TRBD1 TRBV2 TGTGCCAGCAGTGAAGGGACAGGGGGCTCCGGGGAGCTGTTTTTT CASSEGTGGSGELFF
. TRBJ2-5 TRBD2 TRBV9 TGTGCCAGCAGCCCCTATTGGGGGGGGGATCAAGAGACCCAGTACTTC CASSPYWGGDQETQYF
. TRBJ1-4 . TRBV7-9 TGTGCCAGCAGCTTCTTAGAGGCACTTAATGAAAAACTGTTTTTT CASSFLEALNEKLFF